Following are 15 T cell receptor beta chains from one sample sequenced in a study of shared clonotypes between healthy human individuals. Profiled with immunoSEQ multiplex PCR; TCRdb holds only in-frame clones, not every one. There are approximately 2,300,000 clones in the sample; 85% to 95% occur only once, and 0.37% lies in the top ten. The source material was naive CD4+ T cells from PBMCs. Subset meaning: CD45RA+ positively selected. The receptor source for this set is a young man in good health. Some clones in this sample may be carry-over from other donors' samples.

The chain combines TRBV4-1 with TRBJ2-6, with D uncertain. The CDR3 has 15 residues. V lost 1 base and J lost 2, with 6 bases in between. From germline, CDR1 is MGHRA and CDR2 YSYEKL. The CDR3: CASSQARAGANVLTF. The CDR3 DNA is TGCGCCAGCAGCCAAGCCCGCGCTGGGGCCAACGTCCTGACTTTC.

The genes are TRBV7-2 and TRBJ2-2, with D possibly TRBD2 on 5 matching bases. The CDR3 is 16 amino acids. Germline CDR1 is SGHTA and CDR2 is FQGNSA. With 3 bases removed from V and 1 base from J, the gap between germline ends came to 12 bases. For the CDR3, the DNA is TGTGCCAGCAGCTTTTTGAGCGGACTGAACACCGGGGAGCTGTTTTTT. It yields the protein CASSFLSGLNTGELFF.

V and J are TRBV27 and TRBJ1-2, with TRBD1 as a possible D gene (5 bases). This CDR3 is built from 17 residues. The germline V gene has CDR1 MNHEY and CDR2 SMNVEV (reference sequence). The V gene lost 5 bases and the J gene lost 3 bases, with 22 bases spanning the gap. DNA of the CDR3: TGTGCCAGCAGTCCCCACCCCGGGACTCGGACTCACTATGGCTACACCTTC. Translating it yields CASSPHPGTRTHYGYTF.

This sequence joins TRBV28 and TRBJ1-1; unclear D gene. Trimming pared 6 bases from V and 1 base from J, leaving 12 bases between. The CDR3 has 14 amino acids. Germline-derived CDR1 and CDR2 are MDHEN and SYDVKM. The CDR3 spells CASRTAKANTEAFF. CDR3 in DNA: TGTGCCAGCAGGACGGCTAAGGCGAACACTGAAGCTTTCTTT.

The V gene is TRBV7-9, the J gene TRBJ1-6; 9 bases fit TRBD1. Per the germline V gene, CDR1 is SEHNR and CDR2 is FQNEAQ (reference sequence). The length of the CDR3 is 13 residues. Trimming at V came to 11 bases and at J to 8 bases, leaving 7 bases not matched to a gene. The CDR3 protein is CAYLDRGDSPLHF. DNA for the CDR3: TGTGCCTACCTAGACAGGGGGGATTCACCCCTCCACTTT.

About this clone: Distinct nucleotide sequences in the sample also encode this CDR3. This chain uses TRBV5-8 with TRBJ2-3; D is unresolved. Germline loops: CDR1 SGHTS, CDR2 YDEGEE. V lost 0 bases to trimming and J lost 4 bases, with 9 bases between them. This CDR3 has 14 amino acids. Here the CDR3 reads CASSLGGRADTQYF. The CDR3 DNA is TGTGCCAGCAGCTTGGGAGGACGAGCAGATACGCAGTATTTT.

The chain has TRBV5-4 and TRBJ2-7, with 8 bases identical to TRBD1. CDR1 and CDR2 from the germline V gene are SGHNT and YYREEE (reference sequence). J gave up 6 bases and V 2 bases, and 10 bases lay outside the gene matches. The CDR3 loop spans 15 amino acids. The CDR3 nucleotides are TGTGCCAGCAGCTTCTTCGGCAGGGGGCAGGTCGAGCAGTACTTC. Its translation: CASSFFGRGQVEQYF.

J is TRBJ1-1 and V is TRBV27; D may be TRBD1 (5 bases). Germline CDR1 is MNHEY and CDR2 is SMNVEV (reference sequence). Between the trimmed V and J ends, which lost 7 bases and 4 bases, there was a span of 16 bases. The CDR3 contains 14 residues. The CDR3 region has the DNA TGTGCCAGCAACCCATCAGGGAGGACCACTGAAGCTTTCTTT. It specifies CASNPSGRTTEAFF.

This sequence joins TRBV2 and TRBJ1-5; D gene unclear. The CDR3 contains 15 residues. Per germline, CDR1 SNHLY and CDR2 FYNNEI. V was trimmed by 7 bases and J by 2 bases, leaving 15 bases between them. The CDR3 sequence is CASKQSGGGNQPQHF. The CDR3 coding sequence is TGTGCCAGCAAGCAGTCGGGAGGTGGCAATCAGCCCCAGCATTTT.

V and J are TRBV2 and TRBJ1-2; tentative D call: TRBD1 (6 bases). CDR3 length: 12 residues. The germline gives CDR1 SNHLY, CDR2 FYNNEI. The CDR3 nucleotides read TGTGCAAGGGGGACACTTGACTATGGCTACACCTTC. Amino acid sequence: CARGTLDYGYTF.

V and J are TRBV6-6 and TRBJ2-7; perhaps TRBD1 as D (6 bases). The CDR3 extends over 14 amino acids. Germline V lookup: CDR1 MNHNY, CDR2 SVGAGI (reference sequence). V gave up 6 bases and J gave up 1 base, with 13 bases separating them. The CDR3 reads CASREQGSSYEQYF. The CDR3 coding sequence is TGTGCCAGCAGGGAACAGGGATCGTCCTACGAGCAGTACTTC.

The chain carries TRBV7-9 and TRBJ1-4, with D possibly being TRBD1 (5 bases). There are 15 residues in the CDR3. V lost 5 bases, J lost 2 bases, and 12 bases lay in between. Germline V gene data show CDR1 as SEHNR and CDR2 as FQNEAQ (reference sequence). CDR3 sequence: CASSGDRRTNEKLFF. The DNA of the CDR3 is TGTGCCAGCAGCGGGGACCGGAGGACTAATGAAAAACTGTTTTTT.

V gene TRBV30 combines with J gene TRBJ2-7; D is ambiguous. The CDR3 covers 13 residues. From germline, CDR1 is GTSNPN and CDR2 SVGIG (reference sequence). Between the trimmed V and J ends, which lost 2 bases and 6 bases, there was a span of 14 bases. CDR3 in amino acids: CAWSPELSSEQYF. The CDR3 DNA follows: TGTGCCTGGAGTCCCGAATTGAGTTCCGAGCAGTACTTC.

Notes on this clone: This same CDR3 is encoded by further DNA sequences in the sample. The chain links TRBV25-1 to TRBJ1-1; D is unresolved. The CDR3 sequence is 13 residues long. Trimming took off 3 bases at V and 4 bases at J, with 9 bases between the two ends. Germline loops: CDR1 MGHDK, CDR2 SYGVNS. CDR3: CASSEYRGTEAFF. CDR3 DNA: TGTGCCAGCAGTGAGTACCGGGGCACTGAAGCTTTCTTT.

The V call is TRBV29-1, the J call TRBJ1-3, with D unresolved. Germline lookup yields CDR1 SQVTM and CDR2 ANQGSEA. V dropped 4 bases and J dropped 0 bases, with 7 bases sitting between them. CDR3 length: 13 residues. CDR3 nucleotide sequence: TGCAGCGTTGCCCCGAGCTCTGGAAACACCATATATTTT. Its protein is CSVAPSSGNTIYF.